One and the same sample provided the 3 T cell receptor beta chains below, sequenced in a study of CXCR3-negative and CXCR3-positive naive CD8 T cells. Antigen specificity for these receptors is unknown. Notes on the study in general: Hydrophobicity was higher for TRB CDR3s found in CXCR3-positive naive cells than in CXCR3-negative naive cells.

The method, 5' RACE with UMI labels, was used to prepare the TRB cDNA libraries. Reprocessing the 5' RACE reads, TCRdb reports a single entry for every CDR3 protein and omits DNA. This sample's table has 84,000 or so distinct CDR3 sequences. Sequenced sample: naive CXCR3+ CD8+ T cells from blood. The subset is: CD45RO-CCR7+CD27+CD95- naive CD8+ T cells expressing CXCR3 (TNR3+). The origin of the receptors is a human donor in good health. Some clones in this sample may be carry-over from other donors' samples.

The chain links TRBV7-9 to TRBJ2-1. The CDR3 length is 16 residues. Per the germline V gene, CDR1 is SEHNR and CDR2 is FQNEAQ (reference sequence). CDR3 loop: CASSLKESLSYNEQFF.

The CDR3 is CASSTSHQFNEQFF. The rearrangement joins TRBV6-2 or TRBV6-3 to TRBJ2-1; TCRdb's D call, TRBD2, is unchecked because there is no DNA. Germline V gene sequence: CDR1 MNHEY, CDR2 SVGEGT. The CDR3 length is 14 residues.

Measured by frequency, this clonotype is medium-sized. The rearrangement links TRBV7-7 to TRBJ2-2; TCRdb's assignment of TRBD2 cannot be checked, as there is no DNA. CDR1 is SSHAT, CDR2 FNYEAQ, per germline (reference sequence). The CDR3 spans 16 residues. The CDR3 protein is CATRRGRAMDTGELFF. Filled out from reference TRBV7-7 and TRBJ2-2, the complete variable domain reads GAGVSQSPRYKVTKRGQDVTLRCDPISSHATLYWYQQALGQGPEFLTYFNYEAQPDKSGLPSDRFSAERPEGSISTLTIQRTEQRDSAMYRCATRRGRAMDTGELFFGEGSRLTVL.